The rows below give T cell receptor beta chains drawn from one sample of a study of blood T cell repertoires in COVID-19. Clones were sequenced by immunoSEQ multiplex PCR, and TCRdb holds only the in-frame ones, with some missing. Of 150,000 to 200,000 clones in the sample, 80% to 85% were seen once. Specimen: peripheral blood. These receptors were taken from a human donor with acute or convalescent COVID-19. The donor label of this sample is uncertain. The CDR3 runs from the conserved cysteine through the conserved F or W. Each record gives: V gene, clone size, D gene, J gene, CDR3 DNA, CDR3 protein. A D gene is named only where the DNA matches it firmly. Rows give clone size only sometimes, using once, few, many, or a class for an expanded clone.

v_call: TRBV5-1
clone_size: .
d_call: TRBD2
j_call: TRBJ2-5
cdr3_nt: TGCGCCAGCAGCCCCGGGACTAGCGGGGGGCCCGGATGGGAGACCCAGTACTTC
cdr3_aa: CASSPGTSGGPGWETQYF

v_call: TRBV29-1
clone_size: once
d_call: .
j_call: TRBJ2-4
cdr3_nt: TGCAGCGTTCTAATTTCAGGTCGGGATCAGCGGTTC
cdr3_aa: CSVLISGRDQRF

v_call: TRBV7-3
clone_size: .
d_call: TRBD2
j_call: TRBJ2-1
cdr3_nt: TGTGCCACCGCTGCGACTAGCGGGAGCGGGAACAATGAGCAGTTCTTC
cdr3_aa: CATAATSGSGNNEQFF

v_call: TRBV7-3
clone_size: few
d_call: .
j_call: TRBJ2-1
cdr3_nt: TGTGCCAGCAGCTCAAAATCGGATGAGCAGTTCTTC
cdr3_aa: CASSSKSDEQFF

v_call: TRBV9
clone_size: .
d_call: TRBD2
j_call: TRBJ2-7
cdr3_nt: TGTGCCAGCAGCCCCCGGGGGGCTAGCGGGGGGTGGTACGAGCAGTACTTC
cdr3_aa: CASSPRGASGGWYEQYF

v_call: TRBV7-2
clone_size: .
d_call: TRBD2
j_call: TRBJ2-3
cdr3_nt: TGTGCCAGCAGCCGGACTAGCGGTACTAGCACAGATACGCAGTATTTT
cdr3_aa: CASSRTSGTSTDTQYF

v_call: TRBV30
clone_size: .
d_call: TRBD1
j_call: TRBJ2-7
cdr3_nt: TGTGCCTGGACGGCAGGGACAGGGTGGAACGAGCAGTACTTC
cdr3_aa: CAWTAGTGWNEQYF

v_call: TRBV19
clone_size: .
d_call: .
j_call: TRBJ1-5
cdr3_nt: TGTGCCAGTAGCCCATCGGGGGTTAGCAATCAGCCCCAGCATTTT
cdr3_aa: CASSPSGVSNQPQHF

v_call: TRBV7-2
clone_size: .
d_call: .
j_call: TRBJ2-3
cdr3_nt: TGTGCCAGCAGCTTGGGCTTCGCTAGCGATACGCAGTATTTT
cdr3_aa: CASSLGFASDTQYF

v_call: TRBV7-2
clone_size: few
d_call: TRBD2
j_call: TRBJ2-2
cdr3_nt: TGTGCCAGCAGCCTAAGGACTAGCGGAGAAACCGGGGAGCTGTTTTTT
cdr3_aa: CASSLRTSGETGELFF

v_call: TRBV9
clone_size: .
d_call: .
j_call: TRBJ2-6
cdr3_nt: TGTGCCAGCAGCGTAGACAGGGTTCAGAGCTCTGGGGCCAACGTCCTGACTTTC
cdr3_aa: CASSVDRVQSSGANVLTF

v_call: TRBV12-3/TRBV12-4
clone_size: .
d_call: .
j_call: TRBJ1-4
cdr3_nt: TGTGCCAGCACCTCCCAGGGAAGGGAAAAACTGTTTTTT
cdr3_aa: CASTSQGREKLFF

v_call: TRBV19
clone_size: .
d_call: .
j_call: TRBJ1-1
cdr3_nt: TGTGCCAGCCGTTTAACAGGAGAAGCTTTCTTT
cdr3_aa: CASRLTGEAFF

v_call: TRBV6-1
clone_size: .
d_call: .
j_call: TRBJ2-7
cdr3_nt: TGTGCCAGCAGTGAAGGGTACAGGCAGGGAGAGCAGTACTTC
cdr3_aa: CASSEGYRQGEQYF

v_call: TRBV7-6
clone_size: .
d_call: TRBD1
j_call: TRBJ1-5
cdr3_nt: TGTGCCAGCAGCCGGACAGGGGGCGCAGATCAGCCCCAGCATTTT
cdr3_aa: CASSRTGGADQPQHF

v_call: TRBV7-2
clone_size: .
d_call: .
j_call: TRBJ2-1
cdr3_nt: TGTGCCAGCAGCTTAGGCCCCTTTCCTAGCGATCGAATGGTTAAGCAGTTCTTC
cdr3_aa: CASSLGPFPSDRMVKQFF

v_call: TRBV28
clone_size: once
d_call: .
j_call: TRBJ2-1
cdr3_nt: TGTGCCAGCAGTTTACCGGACGGCGGGCATGAGCAGTTCTTC
cdr3_aa: CASSLPDGGHEQFF

v_call: TRBV19
clone_size: few
d_call: .
j_call: TRBJ1-5
cdr3_nt: TGTGCCAGTAGTATGGCGGGGATTAACAATCAGCCCCAGCATTTT
cdr3_aa: CASSMAGINNQPQHF

v_call: TRBV2
clone_size: .
d_call: TRBD2
j_call: TRBJ2-5
cdr3_nt: TGTGCCAGCAGTTTAACCGGGACTAGCGGGGGGGTCCTCCCCCAAGAGACCCAGTACTTC
cdr3_aa: CASSLTGTSGGVLPQETQYF

v_call: TRBV19
clone_size: .
d_call: .
j_call: TRBJ1-3
cdr3_nt: TGTGCCAGTAGTCCACAACAGGCTATCTCTGGAAACACCATATATTTT
cdr3_aa: CASSPQQAISGNTIYF

v_call: TRBV4-2
clone_size: .
d_call: TRBD1
j_call: TRBJ2-2
cdr3_nt: TGTGCCAGCAGCCAAGCCTACCGACAGGGGGCGAACACCGGGGAGCTGTTTTTT
cdr3_aa: CASSQAYRQGANTGELFF

v_call: TRBV28
clone_size: .
d_call: .
j_call: TRBJ1-5
cdr3_nt: TGTGCCAGCAGTTTGGATGTGGTCCCAGGGTGGAGCAATCAGCCCCAGCATTTT
cdr3_aa: CASSLDVVPGWSNQPQHF

v_call: TRBV5-1
clone_size: .
d_call: TRBD1
j_call: TRBJ2-3
cdr3_nt: TGCGCCAGCAGGGGGACAGGGGGAGACACAGATACGCAGTATTTT
cdr3_aa: CASRGTGGDTDTQYF

v_call: TRBV9
clone_size: .
d_call: TRBD2
j_call: TRBJ2-3
cdr3_nt: TGTGCCAGCAGCACCCATAGCGGGGGTACAGATACGCAGTATTTT
cdr3_aa: CASSTHSGGTDTQYF

v_call: TRBV7-6
clone_size: .
d_call: TRBD2
j_call: TRBJ2-1
cdr3_nt: TGTGCCAGCAGCTTAATGGCTAGCGGCTACAATGAGCAGTTCTTC
cdr3_aa: CASSLMASGYNEQFF

v_call: TRBV7-9
clone_size: .
d_call: .
j_call: TRBJ2-1
cdr3_nt: TGTGCCAGCAGCTTAGAGTCCTGGACTCTTAACAATGAGCAGTTCTTC
cdr3_aa: CASSLESWTLNNEQFF

v_call: TRBV5-1
clone_size: few
d_call: TRBD2
j_call: TRBJ2-1
cdr3_nt: TGCGCCAGCAGCTTGTTAACTAGCGGGGATTACAATGAGCAGTTCTTC
cdr3_aa: CASSLLTSGDYNEQFF

v_call: TRBV5-1
clone_size: .
d_call: .
j_call: TRBJ2-7
cdr3_nt: TGCGCCAGCAGCTTGTTGGTCTCCGCGAGCTCCTACGAGCAGTACTTC
cdr3_aa: CASSLLVSASSYEQYF

v_call: TRBV7-6
clone_size: .
d_call: .
j_call: TRBJ2-7
cdr3_nt: TGTGCCAGCAGCCCCGGACTGGGGGGAGGCCGGTACGAGCAGTACTTC
cdr3_aa: CASSPGLGGGRYEQYF

v_call: TRBV5-5
clone_size: .
d_call: .
j_call: TRBJ1-5
cdr3_nt: TGTGCCAGCAGCTTGCAGGGCTTCGGCAATCAGCCCCAGCATTTT
cdr3_aa: CASSLQGFGNQPQHF

v_call: TRBV9
clone_size: few
d_call: TRBD2
j_call: TRBJ2-3
cdr3_nt: TGTGCCAGCAGCGTCTCGCTAGCGGACACAGATACGCAGTATTTT
cdr3_aa: CASSVSLADTDTQYF

v_call: TRBV11-2
clone_size: .
d_call: TRBD2
j_call: TRBJ2-1
cdr3_nt: TGTGCCAGCAGCTTCGCCTTCAGCGGGAGATACAATGAGCAGTTCTTC
cdr3_aa: CASSFAFSGRYNEQFF

v_call: TRBV27
clone_size: few
d_call: TRBD2
j_call: TRBJ2-3
cdr3_nt: TGTGCCAGCAGTACGGGACTAGCGGCCACAGATACGCAGTATTTT
cdr3_aa: CASSTGLAATDTQYF

v_call: TRBV18
clone_size: .
d_call: TRBD2
j_call: TRBJ2-1
cdr3_nt: TGTGCCAGCTCACTGACTAGCGGGAACTCCTACAATGAGCAGTTCTTC
cdr3_aa: CASSLTSGNSYNEQFF

v_call: TRBV25-1
clone_size: .
d_call: .
j_call: TRBJ2-1
cdr3_nt: TGTGCCAGCTCTAAAAACAATGAGCAGTTCTTC
cdr3_aa: CASSKNNEQFF

v_call: TRBV19
clone_size: .
d_call: TRBD1
j_call: TRBJ2-6
cdr3_nt: TGTGCCAGTAACAGGGGGCCTGAGGCCAACGTCCTGACTTTC
cdr3_aa: CASNRGPEANVLTF

v_call: TRBV2
clone_size: .
d_call: .
j_call: TRBJ2-5
cdr3_nt: TGTGCCAGCATATCTGAAGGGGAAGAGACCCAGTACTTC
cdr3_aa: CASISEGEETQYF

v_call: TRBV30
clone_size: once
d_call: .
j_call: TRBJ2-7
cdr3_nt: TGTGCCTGGAACAAGGGCGGGTACTCCTACGAGCAGTACTTC
cdr3_aa: CAWNKGGYSYEQYF

v_call: TRBV28
clone_size: .
d_call: .
j_call: TRBJ2-5
cdr3_nt: TGTGCCAGCAGTTTAGGACAGTTAGAGACCCAGTACTTC
cdr3_aa: CASSLGQLETQYF

v_call: TRBV18
clone_size: .
d_call: .
j_call: TRBJ2-3
cdr3_nt: TGTGCCAGCTCACAGGACAGTAGCACAGATACGCAGTATTTT
cdr3_aa: CASSQDSSTDTQYF

v_call: TRBV12-3/TRBV12-4
clone_size: .
d_call: TRBD1
j_call: TRBJ2-2
cdr3_nt: TGTGCCAGCAGTTCAGGGGGTATCGGGGAGCTGTTTTTT
cdr3_aa: CASSSGGIGELFF

v_call: TRBV5-5
clone_size: .
d_call: TRBD2
j_call: TRBJ2-7
cdr3_nt: TGTGCCAGCAGCTTAGGCGCGGGGGGGACGAGCTCCTACGAGCAGTACTTC
cdr3_aa: CASSLGAGGTSSYEQYF

v_call: TRBV30
clone_size: .
d_call: .
j_call: TRBJ1-5
cdr3_nt: TGTGCCTGGAGTGGTGGACTCAATCAGCCCCAGCATTTT
cdr3_aa: CAWSGGLNQPQHF

v_call: TRBV7-2
clone_size: .
d_call: TRBD2
j_call: TRBJ2-7
cdr3_nt: TGTGCCAGCAGCTTGGGCTCGGGCGGGAGGGCCTCCTACGAGCAGTACTTC
cdr3_aa: CASSLGSGGRASYEQYF

v_call: TRBV9
clone_size: .
d_call: .
j_call: TRBJ2-2
cdr3_nt: TGTGCCAGCAGCGTCAGGGGTGCGAACACCGGGGAGCTGTTTTTT
cdr3_aa: CASSVRGANTGELFF

v_call: TRBV27
clone_size: .
d_call: TRBD1
j_call: TRBJ2-7
cdr3_nt: TGTGCCAGCAGTGACAGGGGGTTTAGCGGCTACGAGCAGTACTTC
cdr3_aa: CASSDRGFSGYEQYF

v_call: TRBV2
clone_size: .
d_call: TRBD1
j_call: TRBJ1-6
cdr3_nt: TGTGCCAGCAGTGACGGGGACAGATTAGAATCACCCCTCCACTTT
cdr3_aa: CASSDGDRLESPLHF